The subject of this entry is one TCR beta chain. Antigen: not known. Using immunoSEQ multiplex PCR, the repertoire was profiled, and TCRdb retains in-frame clones only, with some absent. The sample records about 180,000 clones, around 90% being singletons. This sample is part of a study of T cell responses to AZD1222 COVID-19 vaccine. The CDR3 has 11 residues. Germline V lookup: CDR1 MDHEN, CDR2 SYDVKM. V lost 4 bases and J lost 7, with 8 bases in between. Findings of the study overall: Every sample of the repertoires postdated the peak T cell response. CD4 TCRs covered the whole spike, strongest at regions 160-218 and 743-854. Within unmutated variant regions lay the reported targets of nearly half of spike-specific TCRs.

This TCR was recovered from an adult who received the AZD1222 COVID-19 vaccine. Here the sequenced sample was peripheral blood, taken 28 days after the second AZD1222 dose. The chain recombines TRBV28 with TRBJ2-7; no reliable D call. CDR3 DNA: TGTGCCAGCAGTTCTATAGGAGAGCAGTACTTC. Protein sequence: CASSSIGEQYF.